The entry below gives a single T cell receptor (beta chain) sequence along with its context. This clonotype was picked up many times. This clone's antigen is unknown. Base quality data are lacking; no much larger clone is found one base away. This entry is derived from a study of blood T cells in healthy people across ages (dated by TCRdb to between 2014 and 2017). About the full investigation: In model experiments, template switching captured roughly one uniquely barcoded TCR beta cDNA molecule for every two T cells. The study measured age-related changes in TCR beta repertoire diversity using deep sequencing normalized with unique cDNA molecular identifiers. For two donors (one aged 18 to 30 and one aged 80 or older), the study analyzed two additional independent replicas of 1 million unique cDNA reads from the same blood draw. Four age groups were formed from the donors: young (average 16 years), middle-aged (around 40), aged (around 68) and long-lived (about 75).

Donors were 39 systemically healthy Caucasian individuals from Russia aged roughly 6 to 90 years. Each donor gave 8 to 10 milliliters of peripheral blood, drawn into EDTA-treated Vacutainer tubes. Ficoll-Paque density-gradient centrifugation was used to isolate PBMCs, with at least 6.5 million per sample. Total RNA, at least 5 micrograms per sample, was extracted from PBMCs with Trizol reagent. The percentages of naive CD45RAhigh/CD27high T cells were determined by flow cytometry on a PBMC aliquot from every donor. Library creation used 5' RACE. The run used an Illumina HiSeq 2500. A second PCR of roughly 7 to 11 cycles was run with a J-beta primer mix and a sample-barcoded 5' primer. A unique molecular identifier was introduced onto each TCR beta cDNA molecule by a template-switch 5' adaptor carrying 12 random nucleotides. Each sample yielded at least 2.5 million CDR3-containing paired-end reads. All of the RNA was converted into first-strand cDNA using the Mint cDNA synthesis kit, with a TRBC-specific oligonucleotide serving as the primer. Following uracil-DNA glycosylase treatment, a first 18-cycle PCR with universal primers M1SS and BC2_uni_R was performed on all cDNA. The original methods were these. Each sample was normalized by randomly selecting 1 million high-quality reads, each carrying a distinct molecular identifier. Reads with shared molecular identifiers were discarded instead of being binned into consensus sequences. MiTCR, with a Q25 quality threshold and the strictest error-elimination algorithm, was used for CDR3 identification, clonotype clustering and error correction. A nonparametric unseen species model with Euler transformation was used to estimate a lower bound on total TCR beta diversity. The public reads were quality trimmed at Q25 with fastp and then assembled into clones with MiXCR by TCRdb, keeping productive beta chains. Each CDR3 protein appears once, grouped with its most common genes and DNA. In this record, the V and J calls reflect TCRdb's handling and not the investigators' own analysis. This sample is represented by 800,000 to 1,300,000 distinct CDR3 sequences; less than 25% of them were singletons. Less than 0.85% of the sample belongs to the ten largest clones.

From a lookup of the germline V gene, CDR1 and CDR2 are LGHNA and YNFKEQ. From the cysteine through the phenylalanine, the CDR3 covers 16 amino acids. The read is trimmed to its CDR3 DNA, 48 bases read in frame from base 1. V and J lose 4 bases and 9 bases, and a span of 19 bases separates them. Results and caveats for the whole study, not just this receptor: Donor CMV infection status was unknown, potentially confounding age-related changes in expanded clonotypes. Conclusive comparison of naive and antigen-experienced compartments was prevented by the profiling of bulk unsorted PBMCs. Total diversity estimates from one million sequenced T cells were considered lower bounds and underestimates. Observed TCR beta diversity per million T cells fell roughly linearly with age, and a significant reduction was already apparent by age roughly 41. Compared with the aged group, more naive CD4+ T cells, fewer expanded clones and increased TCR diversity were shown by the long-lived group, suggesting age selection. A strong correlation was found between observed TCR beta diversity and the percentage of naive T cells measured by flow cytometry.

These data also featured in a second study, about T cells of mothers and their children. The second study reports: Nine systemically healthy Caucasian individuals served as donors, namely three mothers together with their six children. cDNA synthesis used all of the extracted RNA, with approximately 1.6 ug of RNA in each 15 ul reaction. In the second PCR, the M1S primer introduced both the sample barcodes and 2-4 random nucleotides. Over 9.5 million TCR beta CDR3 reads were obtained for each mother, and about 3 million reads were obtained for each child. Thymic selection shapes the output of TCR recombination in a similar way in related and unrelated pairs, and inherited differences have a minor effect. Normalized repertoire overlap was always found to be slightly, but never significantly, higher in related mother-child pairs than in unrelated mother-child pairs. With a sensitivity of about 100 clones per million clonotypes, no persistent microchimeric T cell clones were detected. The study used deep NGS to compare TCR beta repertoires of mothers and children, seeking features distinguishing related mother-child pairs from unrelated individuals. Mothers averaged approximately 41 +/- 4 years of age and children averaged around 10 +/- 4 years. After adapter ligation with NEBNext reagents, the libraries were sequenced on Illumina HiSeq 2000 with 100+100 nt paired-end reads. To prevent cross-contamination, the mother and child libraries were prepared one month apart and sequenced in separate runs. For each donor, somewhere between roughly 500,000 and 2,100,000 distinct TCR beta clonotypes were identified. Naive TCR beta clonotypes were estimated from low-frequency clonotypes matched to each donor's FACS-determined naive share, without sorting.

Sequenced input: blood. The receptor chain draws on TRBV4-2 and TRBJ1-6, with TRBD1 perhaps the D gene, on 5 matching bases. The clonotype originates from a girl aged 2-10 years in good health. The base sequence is TGTGCCAGCAGCCTAAGTGGAGTGGGGGGAGGTTCACCCCTCCACTTT. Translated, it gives CASSLSGVGGGSPLHF.